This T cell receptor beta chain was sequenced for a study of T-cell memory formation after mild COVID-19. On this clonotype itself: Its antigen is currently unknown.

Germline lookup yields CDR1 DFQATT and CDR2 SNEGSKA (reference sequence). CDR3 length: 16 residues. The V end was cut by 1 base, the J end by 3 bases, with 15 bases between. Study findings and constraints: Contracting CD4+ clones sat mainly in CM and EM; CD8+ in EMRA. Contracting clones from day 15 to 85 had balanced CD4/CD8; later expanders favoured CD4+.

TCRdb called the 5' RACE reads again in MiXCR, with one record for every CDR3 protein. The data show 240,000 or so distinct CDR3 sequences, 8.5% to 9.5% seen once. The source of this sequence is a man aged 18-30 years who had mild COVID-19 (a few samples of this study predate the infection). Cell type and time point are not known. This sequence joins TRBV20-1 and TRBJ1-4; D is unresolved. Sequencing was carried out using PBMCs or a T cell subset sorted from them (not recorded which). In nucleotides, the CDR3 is TGCAGTGCTAGAGCATGGACGGGGTTATCTAATGAAAAACTGTTTTTT. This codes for CSARAWTGLSNEKLFF.